A selection of T cell receptor beta chains follows, all from one sample in a study of regulatory T cells in long-lasting Graves disease. TCRdb analysed the multiplex PCR reads with MiXCR anew, one entry per CDR3 protein. The data hold over 200,000 distinct CDR3 sequences, with 18% observed a single time. These data were also reused for a study on T cells in Graves' hyperthyroidism and ophthalmopathy.

This specimen was peripheral blood mononuclear cells (PBMCs), taken at new diagnosis, from a patient treated with antithyroid drugs. The receptor source for this set is a woman aged 25-40 years with Graves disease. The CDR3 runs from the conserved cysteine through the conserved F or W. Fields, in order: CDR3 protein, J gene, V gene.

CASSQAWAGGPTDTQYF	TRBJ2-3	TRBV3-1
CASSSDGDEQFF	TRBJ2-1	TRBV11-2
CASRDPNTEAFF	TRBJ1-1	TRBV2
CSVEGPTNNEQFF	TRBJ2-1	TRBV20-1
CASTPAGVEETQYF	TRBJ2-5	TRBV19
CASSFVGTGDYGYTF	TRBJ1-2	TRBV5-1
CSARDVKGGANVLTF	TRBJ2-6	TRBV20-1
CASQTQGSGNTIYF	TRBJ1-3	TRBV18
CASSPDRKYEQYF	TRBJ2-7	TRBV5-1
CASSELRAIVEGNQPQHF	TRBJ1-5	TRBV6-1
CASSAETEPSYNEQFF	TRBJ2-1	TRBV19
CSARDRRDSYGYTF	TRBJ1-2	TRBV20-1
CASSYSPTSNYGYTF	TRBJ1-2	TRBV6-5
CSVVFGAGELFF	TRBJ2-2	TRBV29-1
CASSLQAGRGETQYF	TRBJ2-5	TRBV11-2
CASSLADSTTDTQYF	TRBJ2-3	TRBV7-9
CASSITTDDEAFF	TRBJ1-1	TRBV19
CASSLSAEFEQYF	TRBJ2-7	TRBV5-1
CASSPGTAYEAFF	TRBJ1-1	TRBV12-3/TRBV12-4
CASRTGTANSPLHF	TRBJ1-6	TRBV6-1
CASSQESDYNEQFF	TRBJ2-1	TRBV4-1
CASSLVLAGVQEQYF	TRBJ2-7	TRBV5-1
CASGPLPLTASGGYTF	TRBJ1-2	TRBV12-5
CASSSADLPKRGLFLEQYF	TRBJ2-7	TRBV13
CSARDRSRSYEQYF	TRBJ2-7	TRBV20-1
CASSYVGTPVYEQYF	TRBJ2-7	TRBV6-9
CASSLVRGGEETQYF	TRBJ2-5	TRBV5-1
CASSVDGVGNQPQHF	TRBJ1-5	TRBV9
CASSEQRYQETQYF	TRBJ2-5	TRBV2
CASTPHVTGVSSGANVLTF	TRBJ2-6	TRBV3-1
CASQDRVQNIQYF	TRBJ2-4	TRBV19